A single sample gave rise to the 21 T cell receptor beta chains below, sequenced in a study of blood T cell repertoires in COVID-19. The assay was immunoSEQ multiplex PCR, and TCRdb's table has in-frame clones only and misses some. This sample has about 98,000 clones, with around nine tenths found just once. Sequenced sample: peripheral blood. These receptors originate from a man in his sixties or seventies with acute or convalescent COVID-19.

The genes are TRBV10-1 and TRBJ1-1; perhaps TRBD1 as D (6 bases). The length of the CDR3 is 15 residues. From germline, CDR1 is WNHNN and CDR2 SYGVQD (reference sequence). V was trimmed by 0 bases and J by 5 bases, leaving 13 bases between them. The CDR3 is CASSESVGARTEAFF. The CDR3 nucleotides read TGCGCCAGCAGTGAGTCCGTGGGGGCGCGTACTGAAGCTTTCTTT.

The chain employs TRBV24-1 and TRBJ2-2; 8 bases are a match to TRBD1. Germline V CDR1 and CDR2: KGHDR, SFDVKD. This CDR3 region has 14 residues. The ends lost 7 bases at V and 2 bases at J; junction bases unmatched: 2. DNA of the CDR3: TGTGCCACCAGGACAGGGGCTAACACCGGGGAGCTGTTTTTT. It specifies CATRTGANTGELFF.

The rearrangement uses TRBV5-4 and TRBJ1-1; tentatively, D is TRBD1 (5 bases). Per germline, CDR1 SGHNT and CDR2 YYREEE (reference sequence). The V end was cut by 2 bases, the J end by 0 bases, with 23 bases between. There are 19 residues in the CDR3. CDR3 coding DNA: TGTGCCAGCAGCTTCAGGGCTTTTCGGACCTTCAAAATGAACACTGAAGCTTTCTTT. It yields the protein CASSFRAFRTFKMNTEAFF.

This clone appeared once. V gene TRBV5-1 combines with J gene TRBJ2-3; 7 bases are a match to TRBD1. V dropped 4 bases and J dropped 2; count of bases not matched to a gene: 22. Germline lookup yields CDR1 SGHRS and CDR2 YFSETQ. This CDR3 region has 20 residues. The CDR3 DNA is TGCGCCAGCAGCCGCCAGGGGGTGGTAGTCCCCATCTCTTTCACAGATACGCAGTATTTT. Translation: CASSRQGVVVPISFTDTQYF.

The gene calls are TRBV6-5 and TRBJ2-5, with 9 positions matching TRBD1. CDR1 is MNHEY and CDR2 is SVGAGI in the germline V gene. The CDR3 sequence is 15 residues long. The V and J ends lost 7 bases and 1 base, in that order; junction bases with no gene match: 7. DNA for the CDR3: TGTGCCAGCACTCAGACAGGGGGTTCCCAAGAGACCCAGTACTTC. This codes for CASTQTGGSQETQYF.

V usage is TRBV7-9 and J usage is TRBJ2-1, with 8 bases identical to TRBD1. V dropped 2 bases and J dropped 8; count of bases not matched to a gene: 5. Germline CDR1 is SEHNR and CDR2 is FQNEAQ (reference sequence). The CDR3 consists of 14 residues. DNA of the CDR3: TGTGCCAGCAGCTTAACAGGGGGTAACGATGAGCAGTTCTTC. It translates to CASSLTGGNDEQFF.

CDR3 region: CASSLDRASGGETQYF. The CDR3 nucleotides read TGTGCCAGCAGCTTAGACAGGGCCTCCGGGGGGGAGACCCAGTACTTC. The genes are TRBV7-9 and TRBJ2-5; possibly TRBD2 for D (7 bases). The CDR3 has 16 amino acids. Trimming removed 1 base at V and 5 bases at J, with 17 bases between. Germline assignment: CDR1 SEHNR and CDR2 FQNEAQ (reference sequence). Full variable domain (rest looked up from reference TRBV7-9 and TRBJ2-5): DTGVSQNPRHKITKRGQNVTFRCDPISEHNRLYWYRQTLGQGPEFLTYFQNEAQLEKSRLLSDRFSAERPKGSFSTLEIQRTEQGDSAMYLCASSLDRASGGETQYFGPGTRLLVL.

This clone was found once. The chain has TRBV5-1 and TRBJ1-1; D is unclear. CDR1 and CDR2 (germline): SGHRS, YFSETQ. CDR3 length: 13 amino acids. V was shortened by 2 bases and J by 3 bases, with 8 bases between the two germline ends. The CDR3: CASSFGGDTEAFF. In DNA form, the CDR3 reads TGCGCCAGCAGCTTCGGCGGGGACACTGAAGCTTTCTTT.

V gene TRBV2 combines with J gene TRBJ1-6, with a tentative D call TRBD1 (6 bases). Germline values: CDR1 SNHLY, CDR2 FYNNEI. V was shortened by 4 bases and J by 3 bases, with 10 bases between the two germline ends. The CDR3 runs 15 residues. The CDR3 nucleotides are TGTGCCAGCAGTGCTACAGGGCACTATAATTCACCCCTCCACTTT. Translating gives CASSATGHYNSPLHF.

The genes are TRBV3-1 (or the pseudogene TRBV3-2) and TRBJ1-2; 9 bases are a match to TRBD1. CDR3 length: 14 amino acids. CDR1 LGHDT and CDR2 YNNKEL come from the germline V gene (reference sequence). Trimming removed 4 bases from V and 8 bases from J; junction bases left unmatched: 8. The DNA of the CDR3 is TGTGCCAGCAGCCCTTCAGGGACAGGGTCCGGCTACACCTTC. This codes for CASSPSGTGSGYTF.

The rearrangement uses TRBV4-1 and TRBJ2-2, with D possibly being TRBD2 (6 bases). V shed 8 bases and J shed 4 bases, with 11 bases lying between them. Germline loops: CDR1 MGHRA, CDR2 YSYEKL. This CDR3 region has 13 residues. The CDR3 DNA is TGCGCCAGCGGGCACGGGGGCACCGGGGAGCTGTTTTTT. This codes for CASGHGGTGELFF.

This rearrangement joins TRBV6-6 to TRBJ2-2; 7 bases agree with TRBD2. V was clipped by 8 bases and J by 4 bases; unmatched bases: 7. The CDR3 has 14 amino acids. Germline values: CDR1 MNHNY, CDR2 SVGAGI (reference sequence). The DNA for the CDR3 is TGTGCCAGCTTCCAGCGGGGAAGCACCGGGGAGCTGTTTTTT. Translation: CASFQRGSTGELFF.

This chain uses TRBV6-4 with TRBJ2-7; 11 bases line up with TRBD2. The CDR3 consists of 17 residues. V lost 8 bases to trimming and J lost 7 bases; unmatched junction nucleotides: 19. Germline V gives CDR1 MRHNA, CDR2 SNTAGT. The CDR3 nucleotides read TGTGCCAGCCCGGACCTACGACTAGCGGGGACCTCTGGAGAGCAGTACTTC. Translating it yields CASPDLRLAGTSGEQYF.

This chain links TRBV6-1 with TRBJ1-2, with 8 bases lining up with TRBD1. The CDR3 runs to 16 residues. Germline CDR1 is MNHNS and CDR2 is SASEGT. After removal of 1 base from V and 5 bases from J, the junction contained 9 bases not matched to a gene. In nucleotides, the CDR3 is TGTGCCAGCAGTGAAGGGGGACAGGCCCAGCGGTATGGCTACACCTTC. It is translated as CASSEGGQAQRYGYTF.

The V gene is TRBV28, the J gene TRBJ1-1; D might be TRBD1 (6 bases). Germline V gene data show CDR1 as MDHEN and CDR2 as SYDVKM. The CDR3 spans 15 residues. V lost 2 bases and J 1 base, leaving 11 bases between the germline ends. The CDR3 spells CASSLADRQNTEAFF. In DNA, the CDR3 is TGTGCCAGCAGTTTAGCGGACAGACAGAACACTGAAGCTTTCTTT.

The chain combines TRBV6-5 with TRBJ2-2; a possible D gene is TRBD2 (6 bases). This CDR3 contains 12 residues. The germline V gene encodes CDR1 MNHEY and CDR2 SVGAGI. V dropped 5 bases and J dropped 6 bases, with 7 bases sitting between them. Here the CDR3 reads CASSRGAGELFF. DNA for the CDR3: TGTGCCAGCAGTCGCGGGGCCGGGGAGCTGTTTTTT.

V usage is TRBV11-2 and J usage is TRBJ1-3; D call uncertain. Germline-derived CDR1 and CDR2 are SGHAT and FQNNGV. The CDR3 consists of 15 residues. Trimming shortened V by 1 base and J by 2 bases, and 9 bases separated the two germline ends. CDR3 DNA sequence: TGTGCCAGCAGCTTAGGGAGTGTAGCTGGAAACACCATATATTTT. Its translation: CASSLGSVAGNTIYF.

The rearrangement links TRBV7-9 to TRBJ1-4; TRBD1 is a possible D gene (5 bases). The CDR3 sequence is 14 residues long. Germline CDR1 reads SEHNR; CDR2 reads FQNEAQ (reference sequence). V shed 4 bases and J shed 3 bases, with 9 bases lying between them. This CDR3 reads CASSWGVSNEKLFF. The CDR3 bases are TGTGCCAGCAGCTGGGGGGTGTCTAATGAAAAACTGTTTTTT.

The chain uses TRBV2 and TRBJ2-7; the match to TRBD2 covers 7 bases. After removal of 1 base from V and 1 base from J, the junction contained 4 bases not matched to a gene. CDR1 and CDR2 from the germline V gene are SNHLY and FYNNEI. The CDR3 has 15 residues. CDR3 region: CASSEGGGRSYEQYF. In nucleotides, the CDR3 is TGTGCCAGCAGTGAAGGGGGGGGGAGATCCTACGAGCAGTACTTC. The variable domain in full, with the rest retrieved from reference TRBV2 and TRBJ2-7, is EPEVTQTPSHQVTQMGQEVILRCVPISNHLYFYWYRQILGQKVEFLVSFYNNEISEKSEIFDDQFSVERPDGSNFTLKIRSTKLEDSAMYFCASSEGGGRSYEQYFGPGTRLTVT.

V usage is TRBV4-1 and J usage is TRBJ2-5; D perhaps matches TRBD1 (6 bases). The length of the CDR3 is 16 residues. From germline, CDR1 is MGHRA and CDR2 YSYEKL. Trimming took 3 bases from V and 1 from J, leaving 15 bases between them. Here the CDR3 DNA reads TGCGCCAGCAGCCATAGTCATACAGGGATCCAAGAGACCCAGTACTTC. Its protein product is CASSHSHTGIQETQYF.

The chain carries TRBV5-1 and TRBJ2-7; no definite D call. This CDR3 contains 12 residues. The V gene's germline CDR1 is SGHRS and CDR2 YFSETQ. V lost 0 bases to trimming and J lost 7 bases, with 8 bases between them. Written as DNA, the CDR3 is TGCGCCAGCAGCTTGGCCTTGACAGAGCAGTACGTC. It is translated as CASSLALTEQYV.